This T cell receptor (beta chain) originates from a study of T cell responses to AZD1222 COVID-19 vaccine. Study details: Some second doses came at about 4 weeks and others at about 12 weeks; these were pooled.

Study results and limitations: None of the repertoires were sampled until the peak T cell response had passed. The number of AZD1222 recipients seropositive at baseline was only five or six. Most donors were white British and more were female, and clonal diversity was possibly underestimated.

Sequencing used immunoSEQ multiplex PCR; TCRdb keeps in-frame clones, though not all of them. The table lists 130,000 or so clones, about 90% of them singletons. As to this clone: Its antigen is as yet unknown.

This CDR3 contains 16 residues. CDR1 is SGHNT, CDR2 YYREEE, per germline (reference sequence). V dropped 1 base and J dropped 4; count of bases not matched to a gene: 10. The chain employs TRBV5-4 and TRBJ1-1; 7 bases are a match to TRBD1. Sequencing was performed on peripheral blood, taken on day 0 of AZD1222 vaccination. The source of this sequence is an adult in good health. CDR3 residues: CASSLFRGRKTTEAFF. CDR3 nucleotides: TGTGCCAGCAGCTTGTTTAGGGGGCGAAAGACCACTGAAGCTTTCTTT.